The present TCR beta chain was sequenced within a study of T cell responses to AZD1222 COVID-19 vaccine. Findings and limits, study-wide: Females made up more of the donors, who were largely white British, and clonal diversity may have come out too low. Receipt of two AZD1222 doses was followed by a rise in Spike-specific TCR breadth and depth. Spike-wide vaccine-associated CD4 TCRs dominated at 160-218 and 743-854.

Worth noting for this clone: The antigen is undetermined.

Clones were read by immunoSEQ multiplex PCR, and TCRdb kept only the in-frame ones, dropping some. The data hold fewer than 120,000 clones, with roughly 89% observed a single time. The CDR3 length is 16 residues. From germline, CDR1 is SGHRS and CDR2 YFSETQ. The ends were cut back, 4 bases at V and 2 bases at J, with 17 bases in the middle. Pooling was applied to second doses at about 4 or about 12 weeks. The sequence was obtained from an adult who received the AZD1222 COVID-19 vaccine. The chain is built from TRBV5-1 and TRBJ2-3; D may be TRBD2 (6 bases). Source: peripheral blood, taken 28 days after the second AZD1222 dose. The CDR3 sequence: CASSRGTDLDTDTQYF. The DNA of the CDR3 is TGCGCCAGCAGCCGGGGGACCGACCTAGACACAGATACGCAGTATTTT.